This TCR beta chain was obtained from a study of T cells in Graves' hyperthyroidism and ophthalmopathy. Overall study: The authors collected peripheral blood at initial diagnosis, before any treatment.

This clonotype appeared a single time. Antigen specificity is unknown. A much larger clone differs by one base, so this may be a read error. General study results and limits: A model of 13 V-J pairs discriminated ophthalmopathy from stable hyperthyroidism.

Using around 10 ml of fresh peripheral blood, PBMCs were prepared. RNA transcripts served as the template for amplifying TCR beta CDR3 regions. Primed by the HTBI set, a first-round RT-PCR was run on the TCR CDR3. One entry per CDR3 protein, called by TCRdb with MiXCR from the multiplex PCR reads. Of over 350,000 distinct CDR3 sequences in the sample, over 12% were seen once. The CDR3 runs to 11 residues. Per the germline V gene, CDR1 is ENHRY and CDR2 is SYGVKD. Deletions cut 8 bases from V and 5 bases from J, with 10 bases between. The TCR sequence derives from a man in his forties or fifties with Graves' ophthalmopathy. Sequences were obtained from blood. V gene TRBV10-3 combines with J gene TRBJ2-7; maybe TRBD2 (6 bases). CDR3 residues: CAIAGTNEQYF. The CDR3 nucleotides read TGTGCCATCGCGGGGACCAACGAGCAGTACTTC.